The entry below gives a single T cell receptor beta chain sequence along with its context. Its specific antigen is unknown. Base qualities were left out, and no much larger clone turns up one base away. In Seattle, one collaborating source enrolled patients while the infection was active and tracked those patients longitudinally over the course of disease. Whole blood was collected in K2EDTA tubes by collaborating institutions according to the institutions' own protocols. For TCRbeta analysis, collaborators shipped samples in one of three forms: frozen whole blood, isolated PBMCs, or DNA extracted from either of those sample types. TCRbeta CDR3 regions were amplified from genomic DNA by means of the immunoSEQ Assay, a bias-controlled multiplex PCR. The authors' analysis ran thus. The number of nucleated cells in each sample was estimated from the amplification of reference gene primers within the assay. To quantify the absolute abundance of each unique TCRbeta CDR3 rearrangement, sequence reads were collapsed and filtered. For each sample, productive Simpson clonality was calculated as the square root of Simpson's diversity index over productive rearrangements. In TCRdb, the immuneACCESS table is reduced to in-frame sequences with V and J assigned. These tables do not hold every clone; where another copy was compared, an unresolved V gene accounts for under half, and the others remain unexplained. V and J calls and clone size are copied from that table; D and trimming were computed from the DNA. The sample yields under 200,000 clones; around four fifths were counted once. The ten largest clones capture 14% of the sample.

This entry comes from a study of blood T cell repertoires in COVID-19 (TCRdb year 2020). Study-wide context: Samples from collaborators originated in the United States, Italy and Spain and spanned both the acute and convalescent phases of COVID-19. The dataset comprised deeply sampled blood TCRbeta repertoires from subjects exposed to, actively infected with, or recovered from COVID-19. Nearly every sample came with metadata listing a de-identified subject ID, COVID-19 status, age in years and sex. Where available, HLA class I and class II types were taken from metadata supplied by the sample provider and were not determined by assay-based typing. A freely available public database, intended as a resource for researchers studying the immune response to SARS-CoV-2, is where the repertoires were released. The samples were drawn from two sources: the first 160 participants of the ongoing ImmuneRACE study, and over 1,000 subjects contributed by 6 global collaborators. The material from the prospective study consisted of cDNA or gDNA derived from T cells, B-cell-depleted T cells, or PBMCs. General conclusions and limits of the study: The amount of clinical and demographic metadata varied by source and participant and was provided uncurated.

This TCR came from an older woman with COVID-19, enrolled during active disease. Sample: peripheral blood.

The DNA is as follows: TGTGCCAGCAGTGAAGAGGGTGGGAGGGTCTCAGATACGCAGTATTTT. This yields the protein CASSEEGGRVSDTQYF. The chain is made from TRBV2 and TRBJ2-3; TRBD2 aligns with 7 central bases. Germline trimming amounts to 1 base on V and 4 bases on J, with 8 as the count of junction bases outside the gene matches. Reading the germline V gene gives CDR1 SNHLY and CDR2 FYNNEI. Its CDR3 holds 16 amino acids, cysteine through phenylalanine. Just the 48-base CDR3 DNA is kept, in frame starting at base 1. With all but the CDR3 taken from the reference TRBV2 and TRBJ2-3 genes, the full variable domain is: EPEVTQTPSHQVTQMGQEVILRCVPISNHLYFYWYRQILGQKVEFLVSFYNNEISEKSEIFDDQFSVERPDGSNFTLKIRSTKLEDSAMYFCASSEEGGRVSDTQYFGPGTRLTVL.